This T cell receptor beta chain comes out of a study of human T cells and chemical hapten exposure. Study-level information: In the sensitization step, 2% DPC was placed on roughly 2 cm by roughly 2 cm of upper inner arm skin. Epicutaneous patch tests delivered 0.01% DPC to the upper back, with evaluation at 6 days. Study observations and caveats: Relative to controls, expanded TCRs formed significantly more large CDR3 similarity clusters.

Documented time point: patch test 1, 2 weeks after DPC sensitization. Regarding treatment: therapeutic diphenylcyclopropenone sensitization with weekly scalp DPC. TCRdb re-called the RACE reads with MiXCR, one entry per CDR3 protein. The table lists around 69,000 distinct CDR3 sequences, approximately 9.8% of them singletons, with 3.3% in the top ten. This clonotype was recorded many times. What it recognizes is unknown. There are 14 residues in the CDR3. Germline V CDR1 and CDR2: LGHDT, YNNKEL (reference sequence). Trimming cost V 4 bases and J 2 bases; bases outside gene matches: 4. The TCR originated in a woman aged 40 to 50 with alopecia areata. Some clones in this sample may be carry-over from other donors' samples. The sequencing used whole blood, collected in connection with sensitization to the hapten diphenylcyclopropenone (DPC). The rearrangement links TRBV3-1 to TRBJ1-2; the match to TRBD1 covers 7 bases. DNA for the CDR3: TGTGCCAGCAGCCCGGGACAGACAAACTATGGCTACACCTTC. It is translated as CASSPGQTNYGYTF. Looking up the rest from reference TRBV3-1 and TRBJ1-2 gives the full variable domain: DTAVSQTPKYLVTQMGNDKSIKCEQNLGHDTMYWYKQDSKKFLKIMFSYNNKELIINETVPNRFSPKSPDKAHLNLHINSLELGDSAVYFCASSPGQTNYGYTFGSGTRLTVV.